This T cell receptor (beta chain) stems from a study of T cell repertoires in cytomegalovirus infection. Study information: Both a matching HLA type and CMV infection were indicated by public TCR beta signatures. Overall study results and limits: Clonotype analysis showed dominance of the ex vivo response by HLA-C-restricted CMV-specific TCR beta clonotypes. Individuals carrying CMV plus the relevant HLA were identified by cumulative frequency of public TCR beta families.

This CDR3 has 17 residues. Trimming cost V 0 bases and J 2 bases, with 14 bases left between them. Germline V gene data show CDR1 as SGHTA and CDR2 as FQGNSA. This clonotype has at least ten counts. Its antigen is currently unknown. Via MiXCR, TCRdb re-called the reads, giving one row per CDR3 protein. The data show approximately 500,000 distinct CDR3 sequences, about 10% seen once. J is TRBJ2-1 and V is TRBV7-2; possibly TRBD1 for D (6 bases). The TCR comes from a human donor in good health (CMV status not recorded). Some clones in this sample may be carry-over from other donors' samples. Sequenced sample: PBMCs. CDR3 in amino acids: CASSLAEWTEAYNEQFF. The CDR3 nucleotides read TGTGCCAGCAGCTTAGCGGAGTGGACAGAAGCCTACAATGAGCAGTTCTTC.